This T cell receptor beta chain stems from a study of cytomegalovirus exposure and HLA in healthy donors (TCRdb year 2017). For the study in its entirety: An earlier analysis of roughly 630 of the donors reported 250 to 300 Gb of sequence data and about 100 million unique TCR beta sequences from some 180 million T cells. All discovery cohort repertoires had been generated on a single sequencing platform. Using immunosequencing, the study profiled T cell repertoires from fewer than 700 subjects and related those repertoires to cytomegalovirus serostatus. HLA typing included class I and class II loci at four-digit resolution. Among some 410 genotyped donors of the cohort, an average of approximately 230,000 unique TCR beta nucleotide sequences were sequenced per donor, roughly 20% of them non-productive. Rather than using new phenotypic data, the later analysis identified candidate immune exposures from TCR beta sequences and from how often those sequences occurred across donors. To predict cytomegalovirus infection status, the study brought together high-throughput TCR immunosequencing, statistical association of individual TCRs with disease status, and machine learning. Along with the approximately 700-subject first cohort, a separate validation cohort of more than 90 different subjects was used. Among the roughly 400 genotyped donors, 81% belonged to the genetic ancestry cluster associated with self-reported Caucasian donors. The study aimed to test whether cataloging public T cell receptors could reveal signatures of past pathogen exposure. Donor age, sex, ethnicity and CMV serostatus were collected together with the repertoire data. An early release covering more than 500 HLA-typed donors comprised about 310 gigabases of sequencing data and tens of millions of unique TCR sequences. Several DR-DQ haplotypes were treated as single units for association and clustering because of strong linkage in the cohort. A later analysis re-examined previously published TCR beta repertoires from just over 650 donors and added high-resolution HLA genotyping to investigate patterns of TCR occurrence. A later genetic analysis used genome-wide SNP genotypes for 398 of the 666 donors, treating that subset as a discovery cohort. The number of donors typed differed by locus, with 629-630 for A, B, C, DRB1 and DQB1, more than 500 for DQA1, about 610 for DPA1, and around 450 for DPB1. An earlier analysis of about 600 of the donors used high-throughput TCR beta sequencing to judge whether each TCR beta V gene segment behaved as functional or pseudogenic.

The germline V gene (reference sequence) gives CDR1 as SEHNR and CDR2 as FQNEAQ. V was cut back by 1 base and J by 3 bases, leaving a gap of 10 bases between them. The CDR3 holds 14 amino acids from the cysteine to the phenylalanine. Only the CDR3 portion is preserved as DNA: 42 bases, with reading frame beginning at the first base. The cohort was made up of roughly 670 healthy bone marrow donors. At the time of sampling, every cohort member was nominally healthy, though immune exposures that went unrecorded were likely present. The donor was CMV seropositive and belonged to the group of 270 or so seropositive cohort members. Each donor provided a peripheral blood sample, and peripheral blood mononuclear cells were used for TCR beta sequencing. Genomic DNA extraction from the blood cell samples was performed with the Qiagen DNeasy Blood Extraction Kit. The research as a whole found: A later analysis associated 15,000 to 20,000 TCR beta sequences with specific HLA alleles at a false discovery rate of 0.05. In a later genetic analysis, fewer N-insertions in productive TCRs were reported among donors in an Asian-associated ancestry cluster than the roughly 700-donor mean. This cohort had only TCR beta chains sequenced, and the lack of alpha or paired-chain data limited which features could be detected. The classifier was reported to diagnose cytomegalovirus status with high specificity and sensitivity in both the original cohort and the validation cohort. Assigning TCR associations to individual alleles was difficult when HLA alleles, especially DR and DQ, strongly co-occurred. In vitro tests confirmed that a few of the cytomegalovirus-associated TCR beta chains recognize cytomegalovirus antigens. In the study, 150 to 200 TCR beta chains were listed as associated with cytomegalovirus. The presence/absence analyses assumed that sequencing depth was roughly uniform across donors, and that assumption may not be true. A later analysis found that most CMV-associated TCR beta chains appeared HLA-restricted, with HLA associations seemingly driven largely by CMV exposure. Because HLA typing was unavailable for some donors at each locus, only the typed subset was used in association tests. While some public TCRs were present in many individuals, most TCR sequences turned up only very rarely across donors. The earlier analysis of some 560 of the donors excluded over 15 rarely observed V segments, including chromosome 9 orphons, because counts were too low. The 87-base-pair reads could not distinguish some IMGT-functional V segments, including TRBV6-2 and TRBV6-3, so those segments were excluded. According to a later analysis, TCR association rates differed among HLA loci, with DRB1 alleles showing the most associated TCRs and HLA-C alleles showing the fewest. Immune exposure information for the cohort was limited to CMV serostatus. In a later analysis, HLA-associated TCR beta chains were found to be more clonally expanded and to have lower generation probabilities than equally common non-associated chains. Linkage disequilibrium might explain the correlated functional status among segregating V segments, but an unknown experimental factor could not be excluded. In a later genetic analysis, a missense DCLRE1C variant was associated with V-gene and J-gene trimming of TCR beta chains, and the association was replicated in an independent cohort. In an earlier analysis of a few hundred of the donors, most TCR beta V segments were observed in productive rearrangements about 90% or about 30% of the time, broadly matching IMGT annotations. A cluster of highly shared sequence variants was judged likely to represent a technical artifact of the sequencing pipeline. A later analysis reported that several top co-occurrence clusters appeared linked to parvovirus B19, influenza, CMV and Epstein-Barr virus. A further reported finding was that TCR beta sequences accurately predicted the HLA-A and HLA-B alleles for most subjects in the first cohort. It was suggested by the authors that the approach could potentially be generalized to other disease states and immunological phenotypes.

This clone came up a few times. It has no known antigen specificity. Base quality data are lacking; no much larger clone is found one base away. Library method: the immunoSEQ multiplex PCR assay. For the multiplex PCR, a mixture combining 60 forward primers for TCR Vbeta segments and 13 reverse primers for TCR Jbeta segments was used. The CDR3 region of rearranged TCR beta genes was amplified from genomic DNA by a multiplex PCR assay. On the Illumina HiSeq System, the amplified TCR beta libraries were sequenced as 87-base-pair reads. Under the source paper's analysis protocol: In a later analysis, tens of millions of unique TCR beta chains were counted across the approximately 670 repertoires, and approximately 11 million of these chains were shared by at least two donors. Raw reads were error-corrected and collapsed into unique sequences by a nearest-neighbor algorithm in which closely related sequences were merged to remove PCR and sequencing errors. Alignment of CDR3 sequences to IMGT reference sequences was used to assign V, D and J gene segments. For a sequence to be retained, a match of at least six nucleotides was required to both a V gene segment and a J gene segment. Rearrangements were called productive when the CDR3 lacked stop codons and stayed in frame with V and J; all others were non-productive. Following IMGT convention, CDR3 was defined as the stretch from the second conserved V-encoded cysteine up to the conserved J-encoded phenylalanine. The earlier analysis of about 500 of the donors excluded sequences that lacked an unambiguous match to a single V gene segment. An earlier analysis of a few hundred of the donors classified V segments as functional when productive rearrangements were above 56.7% and as segregating when the standard deviation between donors was above 5%. A statistical classification framework was developed to diagnose cytomegalovirus status using the catalog of TCR beta chain sequences. A later analysis assigned V and J genes by comparing TCR nucleotide sequences with IMGT/GENE-DB human TR gene sequences. The TCRdist pipeline was used in a later analysis to assign CDR3 sequences and most-parsimonious VDJ recombination scenarios. In a later analysis, each TCR beta chain was defined by its CDR3 amino acid sequence together with its V-gene family, and reads lacking a unique V-gene family were excluded. In a later analysis, approximately 590 highly shared, low-generation-probability nucleotide sequences were removed to address suspected cross-contamination and a sequencing artifact. A later analysis calculated a clonal expansion index for each public chain from normalized within-repertoire ranks of inferred template counts. In a later analysis, generation probabilities were computed with a VDJ recombination model fitted to out-of-frame rearrangements, and the resulting probabilities were checked against IGoR. Hypergeometric tests were used in a later analysis to score TCR-TCR, TCR-HLA and TCR-CMV co-occurrence, with a repertoire-size bias correction applied to the TCR pairs. A later analysis estimated false discovery rates by permuting HLA or CMV assignments 20 times. A later analysis grouped co-occurring TCRs with DBSCAN, adding TCRdist sequence similarity when clustering within HLA-allele-positive subsets. Repertoires with fewer than 30,000 or more than 120,000 public chains were left out of co-occurrence clustering, as were a handful of repertoires with anomalous nucleotide sharing. Entries here come from immuneACCESS through TCRdb and include only in-frame sequences with V and J called. Some clones fail to appear in such tables; in the studies checked, an unresolved V gene covers under half of the shortfall, and the cause of the remainder is unknown. From that table come the V and J calls and clone size; the DNA was used to work out D and trimming. This sample comprises under 200,000 clones, approximately 67% of them detected only once. 4.5% of the sample is in the top ten clones.

The chain joins TRBV7-9 to TRBJ2-7, with no D gene named confidently. The sequence was obtained from a woman under 30 in good health and CMV-seropositive. The material sequenced was PBMCs. The DNA sequence follows: TGTGCCAGCAGCTTAGACGACACCAACTACGAGCAGTACTTC. Translated, it gives CASSLDDTNYEQYF.